The present entry profiles one T cell receptor (beta chain) with its context. What it recognizes is unknown. The entry originates in a study of Ad26.COV2.S vaccination and SARS-CoV-2 variants. In the study overall: Once, or twice with 56 days between doses, Ad26.COV2.S was given intramuscularly. Study-level points and caveats: Comparability of non-spike TCR breadth was observed across vaccine and placebo recipients.

The treatment: 15 to 20 received Ad26.COV2.S at low or high dose, single or two shots; 5 received placebo; per-sample allocation not given. All samples were drawn on day 63, counting from the first vaccine or placebo injection. An adult aged 18-55 years in Boston served as the donor. Only in-frame clones appear in the TCRdb table, and some are missing; sequencing was by immunoSEQ multiplex PCR. The sample holds some 320,000 clones; around four fifths are singletons and the top ten take roughly 2%. The CDR3 has 16 residues. Deletions cut 2 bases from V and 8 bases from J, with 16 bases between. Germline CDR1 is SNHLY and CDR2 is FYNNEI.

The sample in question was peripheral blood, obtained in a trial of Ad26.COV2.S vaccine versus placebo. The clonotype comes from a person between 18 and 59 years old who received the Ad26.COV2.S COVID-19 vaccine or a placebo. This chain uses TRBV2 with TRBJ1-6, with D unclear. The CDR3 nucleotides are TGTGCCAGCAGTGAAAGGCGTGGTTGGGCACATTCACCCCTCCACTTT. Its translation: CASSERRGWAHSPLHF. Looking up the rest from reference TRBV2 and TRBJ1-6 gives the full variable domain: EPEVTQTPSHQVTQMGQEVILRCVPISNHLYFYWYRQILGQKVEFLVSFYNNEISEKSEIFDDQFSVERPDGSNFTLKIRSTKLEDSAMYFCASSERRGWAHSPLHFGNGTRLTVT.